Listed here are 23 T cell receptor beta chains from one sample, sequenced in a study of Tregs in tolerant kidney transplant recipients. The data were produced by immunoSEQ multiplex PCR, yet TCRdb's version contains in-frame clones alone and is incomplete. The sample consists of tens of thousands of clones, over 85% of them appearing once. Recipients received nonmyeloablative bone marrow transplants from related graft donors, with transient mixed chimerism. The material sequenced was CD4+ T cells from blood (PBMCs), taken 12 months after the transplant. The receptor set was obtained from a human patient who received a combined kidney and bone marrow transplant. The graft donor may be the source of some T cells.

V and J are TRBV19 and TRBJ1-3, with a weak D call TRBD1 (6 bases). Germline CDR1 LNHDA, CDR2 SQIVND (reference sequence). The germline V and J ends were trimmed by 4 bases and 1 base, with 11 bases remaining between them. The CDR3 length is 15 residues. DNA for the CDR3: TGTGCCAGTAGTACCCCAACAGGGTCTGGAAACACCATATATTTT. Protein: CASSTPTGSGNTIYF.

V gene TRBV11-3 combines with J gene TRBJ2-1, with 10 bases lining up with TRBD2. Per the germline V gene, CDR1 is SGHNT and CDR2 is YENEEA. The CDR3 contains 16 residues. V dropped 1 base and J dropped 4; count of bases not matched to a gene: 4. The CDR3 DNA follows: TGTGCCAGCAGCTTAGCTAGCGGGAGAGGTTACAATGAGCAGTTCTTC. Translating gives CASSLASGRGYNEQFF.

The CDR3 DNA is TGCGCCAGCAGCTCCTCTAGCGGGAGGGCCAACGGGGAGCTGTTTTTT. Translating gives CASSSSSGRANGELFF. The chain carries TRBV5-1 and TRBJ2-2, with 12 nucleotides matching TRBD2. The length of the CDR3 is 16 residues. Germline CDR1 SGHRS, CDR2 YFSETQ. The junction had 7 bases not matched to a gene; V was cut back by 3 bases and J by 7 bases.

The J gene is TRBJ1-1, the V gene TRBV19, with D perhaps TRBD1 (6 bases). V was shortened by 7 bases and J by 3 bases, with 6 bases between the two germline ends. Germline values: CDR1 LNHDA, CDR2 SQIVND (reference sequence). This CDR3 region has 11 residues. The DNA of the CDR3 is TGTGCCAGTAAGGGGGACACTGAAGCTTTCTTT. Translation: CASKGDTEAFF.

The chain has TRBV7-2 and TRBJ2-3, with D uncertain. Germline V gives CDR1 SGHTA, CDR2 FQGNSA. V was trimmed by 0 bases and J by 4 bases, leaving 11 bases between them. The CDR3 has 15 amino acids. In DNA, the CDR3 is TGTGCCAGCAGCTTAGCGCCACTCGAGTCAGATACGCAGTATTTT. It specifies CASSLAPLESDTQYF.

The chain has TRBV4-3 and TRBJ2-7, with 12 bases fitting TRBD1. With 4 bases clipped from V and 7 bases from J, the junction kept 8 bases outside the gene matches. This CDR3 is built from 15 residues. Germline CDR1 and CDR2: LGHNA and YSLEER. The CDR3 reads CASSLPGQGAREQYF. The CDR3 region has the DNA TGCGCCAGCAGCCTCCCGGGACAGGGGGCGCGGGAGCAGTACTTC.

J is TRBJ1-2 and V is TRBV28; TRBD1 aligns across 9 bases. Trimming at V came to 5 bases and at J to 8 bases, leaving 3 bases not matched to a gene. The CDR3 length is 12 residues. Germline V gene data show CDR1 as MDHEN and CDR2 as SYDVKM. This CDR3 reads CASSLQGAGYTF. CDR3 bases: TGTGCCAGCAGTCTACAGGGGGCCGGCTACACCTTC.

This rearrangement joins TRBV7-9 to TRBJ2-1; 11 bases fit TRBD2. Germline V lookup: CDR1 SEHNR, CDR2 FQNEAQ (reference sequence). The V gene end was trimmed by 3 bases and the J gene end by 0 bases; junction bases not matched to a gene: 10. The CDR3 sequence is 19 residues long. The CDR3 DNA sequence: TGTGCCAGCAGCTTTACGACTAGCGGGACAAGGAGCTCCTACAATGAGCAGTTCTTC. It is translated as CASSFTTSGTRSSYNEQFF.

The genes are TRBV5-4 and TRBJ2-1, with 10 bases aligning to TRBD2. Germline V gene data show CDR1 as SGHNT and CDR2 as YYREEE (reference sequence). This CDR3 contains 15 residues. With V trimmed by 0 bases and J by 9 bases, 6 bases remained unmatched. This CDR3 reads CASSLALAGVLEQFF. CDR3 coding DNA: TGTGCCAGCAGCTTGGCGCTAGCGGGAGTTCTTGAGCAGTTCTTC.

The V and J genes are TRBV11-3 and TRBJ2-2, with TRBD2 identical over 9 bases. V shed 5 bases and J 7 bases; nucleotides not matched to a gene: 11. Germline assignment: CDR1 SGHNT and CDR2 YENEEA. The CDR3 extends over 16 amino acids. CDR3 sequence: CASSQAGGFLGGELFF. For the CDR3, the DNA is TGTGCCAGCAGCCAAGCGGGAGGCTTTTTGGGCGGGGAGCTGTTTTTT.

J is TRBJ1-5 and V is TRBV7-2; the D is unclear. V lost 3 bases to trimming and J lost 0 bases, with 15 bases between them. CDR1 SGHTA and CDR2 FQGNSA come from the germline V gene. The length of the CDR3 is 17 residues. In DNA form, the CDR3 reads TGTGCCAGCAGCTTCCGCTACGATCCGATTAGCAATCAGCCCCAGCATTTT. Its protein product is CASSFRYDPISNQPQHF.

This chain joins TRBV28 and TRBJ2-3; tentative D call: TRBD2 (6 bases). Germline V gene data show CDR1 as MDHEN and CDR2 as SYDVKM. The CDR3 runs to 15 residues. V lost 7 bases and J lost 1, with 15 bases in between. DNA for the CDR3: TGTGCCAGCATAATTGCGGGGCTCGGCACAGATACGCAGTATTTT. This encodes CASIIAGLGTDTQYF.

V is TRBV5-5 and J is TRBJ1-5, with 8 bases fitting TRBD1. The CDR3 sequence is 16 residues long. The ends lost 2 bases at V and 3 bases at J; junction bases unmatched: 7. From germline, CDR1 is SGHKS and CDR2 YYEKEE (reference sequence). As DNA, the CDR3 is TGTGCCAGCAGCTTCGGACAGGGTAGATCCAATCAGCCCCAGCATTTT. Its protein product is CASSFGQGRSNQPQHF. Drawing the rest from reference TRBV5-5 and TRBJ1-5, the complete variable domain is DAGVTQSPTHLIKTRGQQVTLRCSPISGHKSVSWYQQVLGQGPQFIFQYYEKEERGRGNFPDRFSARQFPNYSSELNVNALLLGDSALYLCASSFGQGRSNQPQHFGDGTRLSIL.

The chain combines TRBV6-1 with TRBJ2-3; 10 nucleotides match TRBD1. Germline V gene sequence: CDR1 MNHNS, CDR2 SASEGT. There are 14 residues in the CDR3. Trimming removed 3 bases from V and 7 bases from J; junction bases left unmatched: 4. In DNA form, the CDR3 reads TGTGCCAGCAGTGACCGGGACAGGGGAAATACGCAGTATTTT. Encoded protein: CASSDRDRGNTQYF.

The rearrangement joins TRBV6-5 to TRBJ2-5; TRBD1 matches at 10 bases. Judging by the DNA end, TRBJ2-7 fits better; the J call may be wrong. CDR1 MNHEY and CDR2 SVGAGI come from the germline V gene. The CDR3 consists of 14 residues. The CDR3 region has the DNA TGTGCCAGCAGTTACGGGACAGGGGCCTACGAGCAGTACTTC. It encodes CASSYGTGAYEQYF.

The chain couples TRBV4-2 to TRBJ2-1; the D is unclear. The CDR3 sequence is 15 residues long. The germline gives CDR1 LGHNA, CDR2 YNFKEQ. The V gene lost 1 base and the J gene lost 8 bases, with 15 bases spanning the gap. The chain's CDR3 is CASSQALLDGYEQFF. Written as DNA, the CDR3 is TGTGCCAGCAGCCAAGCTTTGCTAGATGGGTATGAGCAGTTCTTC.

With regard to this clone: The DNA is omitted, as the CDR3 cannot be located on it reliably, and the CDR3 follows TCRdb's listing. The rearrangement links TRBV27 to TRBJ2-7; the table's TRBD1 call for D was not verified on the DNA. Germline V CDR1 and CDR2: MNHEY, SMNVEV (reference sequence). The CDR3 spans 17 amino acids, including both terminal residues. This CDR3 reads CASSFFGQGRLLSEQYF.

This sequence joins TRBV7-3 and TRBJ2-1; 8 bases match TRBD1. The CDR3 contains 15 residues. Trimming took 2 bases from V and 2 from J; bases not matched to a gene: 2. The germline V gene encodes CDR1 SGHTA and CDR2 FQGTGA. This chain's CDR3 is CASSLLGQAYNEQFF. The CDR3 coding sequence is TGTGCCAGCAGCTTACTGGGACAGGCCTACAATGAGCAGTTCTTC. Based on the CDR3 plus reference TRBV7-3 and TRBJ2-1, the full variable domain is GAGVSQTPSNKVTEKGKYVELRCDPISGHTALYWYRQSLGQGPEFLIYFQGTGAADDSGLPNDRFFAVRPEGSVSTLKIQRTERGDSAVYLCASSLLGQAYNEQFFGPGTRLTVL.

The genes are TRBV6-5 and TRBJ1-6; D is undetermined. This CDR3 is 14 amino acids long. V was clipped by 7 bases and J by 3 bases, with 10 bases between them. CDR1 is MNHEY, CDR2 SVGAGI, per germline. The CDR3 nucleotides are TGTGCCAGCAAAGCAGGCCACTATAATTCACCCCTCCACTTT. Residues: CASKAGHYNSPLHF.

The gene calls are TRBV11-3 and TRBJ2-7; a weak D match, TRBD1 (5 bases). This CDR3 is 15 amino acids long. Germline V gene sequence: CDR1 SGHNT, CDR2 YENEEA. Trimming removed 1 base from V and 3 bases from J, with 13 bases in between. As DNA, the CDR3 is TGTGCCAGCAGCTTAGTAACAGGAGTGAACTACGAGCAGTACTTC. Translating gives CASSLVTGVNYEQYF. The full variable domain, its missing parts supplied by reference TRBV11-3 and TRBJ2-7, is EAGVVQSPRYKIIEKKQPVAFWCNPISGHNTLYWYLQNLGQGPELLIRYENEEAVDDSQLPKDRFSAERLKGVDSTLKIQPAELGDSAVYLCASSLVTGVNYEQYFGPGTRLTVT.

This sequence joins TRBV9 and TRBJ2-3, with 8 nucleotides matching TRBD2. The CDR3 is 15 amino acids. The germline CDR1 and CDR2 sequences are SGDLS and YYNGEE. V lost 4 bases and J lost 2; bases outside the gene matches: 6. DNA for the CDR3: TGTGCCAGCAGCCCTCGCGGGGGGTTCACAGATACGCAGTATTTT. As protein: CASSPRGGFTDTQYF.

The CDR3 region has the DNA TGTGCCAGCAGCTCGCCAAGACTAGCGGCGAGCTCCTACGAGCAGTACTTC. Translating gives CASSSPRLAASSYEQYF. V usage is TRBV5-6 and J usage is TRBJ2-7, with 9 bases fitting TRBD2. Losses at the gene ends were 3 bases for V and 0 bases for J; bases not matched to a gene: 10. The CDR3 has 17 amino acids. Germline-derived CDR1 and CDR2 are SGHDT and YYEEEE.

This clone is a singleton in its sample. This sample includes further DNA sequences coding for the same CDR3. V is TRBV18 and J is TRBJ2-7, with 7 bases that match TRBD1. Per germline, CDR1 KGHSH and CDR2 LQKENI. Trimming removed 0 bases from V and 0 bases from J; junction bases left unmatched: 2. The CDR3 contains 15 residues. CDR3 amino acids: CASSPPTGSSYEQYF. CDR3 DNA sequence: TGTGCCAGCTCACCACCGACAGGGAGCTCCTACGAGCAGTACTTC.